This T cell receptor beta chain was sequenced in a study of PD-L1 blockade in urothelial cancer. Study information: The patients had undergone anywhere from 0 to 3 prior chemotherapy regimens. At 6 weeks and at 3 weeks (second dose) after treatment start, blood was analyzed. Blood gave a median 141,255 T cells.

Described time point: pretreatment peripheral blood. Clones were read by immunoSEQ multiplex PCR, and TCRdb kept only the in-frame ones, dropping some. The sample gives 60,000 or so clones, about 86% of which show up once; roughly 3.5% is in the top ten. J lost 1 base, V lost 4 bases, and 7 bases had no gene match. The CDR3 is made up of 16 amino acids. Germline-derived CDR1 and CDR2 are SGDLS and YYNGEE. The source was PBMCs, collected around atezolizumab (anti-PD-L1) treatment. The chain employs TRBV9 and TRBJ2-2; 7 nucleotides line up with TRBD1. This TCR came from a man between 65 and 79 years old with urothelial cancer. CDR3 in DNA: TGTGCCAGCAGCCCGCCGAGGACAGGGAACACCGGGGAGCTGTTTTTT. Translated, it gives CASSPPRTGNTGELFF.